This is a list of T cell receptor beta chains from one sample in a study of blood T cell repertoires in COVID-19. Only in-frame clones appear in the TCRdb table, and some are missing; sequencing was by immunoSEQ multiplex PCR. The table lists approximately 360,000 clones, around 87% of them singletons. Material: PBMCs or T cells enriched from blood (not recorded which). The receptors were sampled from a man aged 40-55 years in a cohort exposed to, infected with or recovered from COVID-19 (not recorded which). Both conserved end residues are part of each CDR3. The order of the fields is clone size, V gene, J gene, D gene, CDR3 DNA, CDR3 protein. D genes are given only for firm matches. A clone size is listed for some rows: how often the clone was seen (once, few, many), or a class if it is expanded.

size: NA; V: TRBV3-1/TRBV3-2; J: TRBJ2-1; D: NA; DNA: TGTGCCAGCAGCCAAACTATAAATGAGCAGTTCTTC; CDR3: CASSQTINEQFF
size: NA; V: TRBV15; J: TRBJ2-7; D: TRBD1; DNA: TGTGCCACCAGCCGGGACAGGGGACCTTACGAGCAGTACTTC; CDR3: CATSRDRGPYEQYF
size: few; V: TRBV28; J: TRBJ1-2; D: TRBD1; DNA: TGTGCCAGCAGGCGAACAGGGGGCGCGTTTGGCTACACCTTC; CDR3: CASRRTGGAFGYTF
size: NA; V: TRBV2; J: TRBJ2-3; D: TRBD2; DNA: TGTGCCAGCAGTGAAGCGCTTCGGACAGGGGTAGCTAGCGGGAGGGAGCAAGATACGCAGTATTTT; CDR3: CASSEALRTGVASGREQDTQYF
size: NA; V: TRBV19; J: TRBJ1-2; D: NA; DNA: TGTGCCAGTAGGAGGACAGATCTTTACTATGGCTACACCTTC; CDR3: CASRRTDLYYGYTF
size: NA; V: TRBV30; J: TRBJ1-5; D: NA; DNA: TGTGCCTGGAGTGTACAGGACCAGCCCCAGCATTTT; CDR3: CAWSVQDQPQHF
size: NA; V: TRBV3-1/TRBV3-2; J: TRBJ2-3; D: NA; DNA: TGTGCCAGCAGCCCCTCCACAGATACGCAGTATTTT; CDR3: CASSPSTDTQYF
size: NA; V: TRBV28; J: TRBJ1-6; D: NA; DNA: TGTGCCAGCAGTTGGCCCCAACATTCGGGCCTCCACTTT; CDR3: CASSWPQHSGLHF
size: NA; V: TRBV5-1; J: TRBJ2-5; D: NA; DNA: TGCGCCAGCAGCTGGGGCCAGGGTGGACAAGAGACCCAGTACTTC; CDR3: CASSWGQGGQETQYF
size: NA; V: TRBV15; J: TRBJ2-1; D: TRBD2; DNA: TGTGCCACCAGCAGAGATCCTAGCGGGTCCTACAATGAGCAGTTCTTC; CDR3: CATSRDPSGSYNEQFF
size: NA; V: TRBV28; J: TRBJ2-1; D: NA; DNA: TGTGCCAGCAGTCCGATGACAGCCTACAATGAGCAGTTCTTC; CDR3: CASSPMTAYNEQFF
size: NA; V: TRBV20-1; J: TRBJ2-5; D: TRBD2; DNA: TGCAGTGCTAGTAGGCTAGCGGGGGCGTACCAAGAGACCCAGTACTTC; CDR3: CSASRLAGAYQETQYF
size: NA; V: TRBV18; J: TRBJ1-2; D: NA; DNA: TGTGCCAGCTCACCACGGGGGGGGGCATCTGAAGGCTACACCTTC; CDR3: CASSPRGGASEGYTF
size: NA; V: TRBV19; J: TRBJ2-7; D: TRBD2; DNA: TGTGCCAGTAGTCGGACTAGCGGGAGCTCCTACGAGCAGTACTTC; CDR3: CASSRTSGSSYEQYF
size: NA; V: TRBV18; J: TRBJ1-3; D: NA; DNA: TGTGCCAGCTCACCCCTAGGGACAACCGGAAACACCATATATTTT; CDR3: CASSPLGTTGNTIYF
size: NA; V: TRBV2; J: TRBJ2-4; D: NA; DNA: TGTGCCAGCAGCGGGAATATGCTAGCCAAAAACATTCAGTACTTC; CDR3: CASSGNMLAKNIQYF
size: once; V: TRBV14; J: TRBJ2-1; D: TRBD2; DNA: TGTGCCAGCAGCCAAGATTGGCCCTTTGGTAGCGGGAGGTCGAAAAATGAGCAGTTCTTC; CDR3: CASSQDWPFGSGRSKNEQFF
size: few; V: TRBV27; J: TRBJ1-4; D: TRBD1; DNA: TGTGCCAGCAGTTTTTTTGGGGGACAGACTAATGAAAAACTGTTTTTT; CDR3: CASSFFGGQTNEKLFF
size: NA; V: TRBV20-1; J: TRBJ2-1; D: TRBD2; DNA: TGCAGTGCTCTGGGGGAGGGGCAGTTCTTC; CDR3: CSALGEGQFF
size: NA; V: TRBV5-1; J: TRBJ2-7; D: NA; DNA: TGCGCCAGCAGCTTCTCCCCGACTAGTAGAGAGCAGTACTTC; CDR3: CASSFSPTSREQYF
size: NA; V: TRBV27; J: TRBJ2-1; D: NA; DNA: TGTGCCAGCAGTTTTTGGAACGAGGCTGCTGAGCAGTTCTTC; CDR3: CASSFWNEAAEQFF
size: once; V: TRBV28; J: TRBJ1-2; D: TRBD1; DNA: TGTGCCAGCAGTTTACACGGGGGACAGGGGCAGACTAACTATGGCTACACCTTC; CDR3: CASSLHGGQGQTNYGYTF
size: NA; V: TRBV3-1/TRBV3-2; J: TRBJ2-2; D: TRBD1; DNA: TGTGCCAGTACAGGGGGCCTCACCGGGGAGCTGTTTTTT; CDR3: CASTGGLTGELFF
size: NA; V: TRBV12-3/TRBV12-4; J: TRBJ2-1; D: NA; DNA: TGTGCCAGCAGTCCTCAAGCGGGTGAGCAGTTCTTC; CDR3: CASSPQAGEQFF
size: once; V: TRBV9; J: TRBJ2-2; D: NA; DNA: TGTGCCAGCAGCGTGAGGTCGGGTGTCACCACCGGGGAGCTGTTTTTT; CDR3: CASSVRSGVTTGELFF
size: NA; V: TRBV3-1/TRBV3-2; J: TRBJ1-4; D: TRBD1; DNA: TGTGCCAGCAGTTATCCGGGACAGGGTCGTGAAAAACTGTTTTTT; CDR3: CASSYPGQGREKLFF
size: NA; V: TRBV12-5; J: TRBJ2-3; D: NA; DNA: TGTGCTAGTGGTTTGGGGGCTACAGTCGGGGGCACAGATACGCAGTATTTT; CDR3: CASGLGATVGGTDTQYF
size: NA; V: TRBV28; J: TRBJ2-2; D: NA; DNA: TGTGCCAGCAGTTTATCGACTGCAAACGGGGAGCTGTTTTTT; CDR3: CASSLSTANGELFF
size: NA; V: TRBV5-1; J: TRBJ1-2; D: TRBD1; DNA: TGCGCCAGCAGACCCGGGACAGGGAACTATGGCTACACCTTC; CDR3: CASRPGTGNYGYTF
size: NA; V: TRBV10-3; J: TRBJ1-5; D: TRBD1; DNA: TGTGCCATCAGTGAGGAGGGGCCGGGACAGCAAAAATCGCCCCAGCATTTT; CDR3: CAISEEGPGQQKSPQHF
size: NA; V: TRBV19; J: TRBJ2-1; D: NA; DNA: TGTGCCAGTAGTATTGCGAGAGGTTTTATCTCCTACAATGAGCAGTTCTTC; CDR3: CASSIARGFISYNEQFF
size: NA; V: TRBV5-1; J: TRBJ1-2; D: NA; DNA: TGCGCCAGCAGCCCCTGGGGGGGGAATGGCTACACCTTC; CDR3: CASSPWGGNGYTF
size: NA; V: TRBV19; J: TRBJ1-1; D: NA; DNA: TGTGCCAGTAGTATAAGCACCACAGCGAACACTGAAGCTTTCTTT; CDR3: CASSISTTANTEAFF